This passage covers 18 T cell receptor beta chains from one sample sequenced in a study of cytomegalovirus exposure and HLA in healthy donors. PCR used 60 Vbeta primers and 13 Jbeta primers. Sequenced by immunoSEQ multiplex PCR; TCRdb stores in-frame clones only, minus some. The data show around 250,000 clones, with 92% seen just once and about 1.8% held by the top ten. The specimen was PBMCs. The receptors were gathered from a girl aged 2-10 years in good health and CMV-seronegative.

The gene calls are TRBV4-2 and TRBJ2-2; 16 bases line up with TRBD2. Trimming at V came to 4 bases and at J to 1 base, leaving 3 bases not matched to a gene. The CDR3 extends over 18 amino acids. In germline, CDR1 is LGHNA, CDR2 YNFKEQ. The CDR3 nucleotides read TGTGCCAGCAGCCCCGGGACTAGCGGGAGGGTGAACACCGGGGAGCTGTTTTTT. Its translation is CASSPGTSGRVNTGELFF.

This chain joins TRBV10-3 and TRBJ2-1, with TRBD2 matching over 7 bases. Trimming at V came to 2 bases and at J to 7 bases, leaving 8 bases not matched to a gene. The CDR3 spans 15 residues. Germline CDR1 is ENHRY and CDR2 is SYGVKD. CDR3 sequence: CAISEGGSLGNEQFF. In DNA, the CDR3 is TGTGCCATCAGTGAGGGCGGGAGTCTCGGGAATGAGCAGTTCTTC.

The rearrangement links TRBV30 to TRBJ1-5, with 7 nucleotides matching TRBD1. Germline CDR1 and CDR2: GTSNPN and SVGIG (reference sequence). Trimming at V came to 4 bases and at J to 10 bases, leaving 13 bases not matched to a gene. The CDR3 length is 14 residues. CDR3 amino acids: CAWTPGGPDFPQHF. The DNA of the CDR3 is TGTGCCTGGACCCCAGGGGGGCCTGACTTTCCCCAGCATTTT.

The chain employs TRBV9 and TRBJ2-7, with D possibly being TRBD1 (6 bases). From germline, CDR1 is SGDLS and CDR2 YYNGEE. V was shortened by 4 bases and J by 2 bases, with 10 bases between the two germline ends. The CDR3 runs 13 residues. CDR3 sequence: CASSRGHPYEQYF. The CDR3 coding sequence is TGTGCCAGCAGCCGGGGACACCCCTACGAGCAGTACTTC.

The chain combines TRBV6-6 with TRBJ2-2; TRBD2 is a possible D gene (5 bases). This CDR3 is 15 amino acids long. Germline CDR1 and CDR2: MNHNY and SVGAGI (reference sequence). V lost 8 bases and J lost 0, with 13 bases in between. CDR3 sequence reads: CASERRAANTGELFF. CDR3 nucleotides: TGTGCCAGCGAACGGCGAGCGGCGAACACCGGGGAGCTGTTTTTT.

The V and J genes are TRBV27 and TRBJ2-3, with D maybe TRBD1 (5 bases). CDR3 size: 15 residues. Germline V gene lookup returns CDR1 MNHEY and CDR2 SMNVEV (reference sequence). The V end lost 4 bases, the J end lost 2 bases, and 13 bases lay between the germline ends. CDR3 sequence: CASSSLRTLTDTQYF. The CDR3 region has the DNA TGTGCCAGCAGTTCGCTCCGGACACTCACAGATACGCAGTATTTT.

The CDR3 sequence is CATSGQPLYGYTF. CDR3 nucleotides: TGTGCCACCTCGGGACAGCCCCTTTATGGCTACACCTTC. This sequence joins TRBV7-2 and TRBJ1-2, with 7 bases that match TRBD1. The germline V gene encodes CDR1 SGHTA and CDR2 FQGNSA. The CDR3 length is 13 residues. J gave up 5 bases and V 10 bases, and 10 bases lay outside the gene matches. Variable domain in full (rest from reference TRBV7-2 and TRBJ1-2): GAGVSQSPSNKVTEKGKDVELRCDPISGHTALYWYRQSLGQGLEFLIYFQGNSAPDKSGLPSDRFSAERTGGSVSTLTIQRTQQEDSAVYLCATSGQPLYGYTFGSGTRLTVV.

V gene TRBV6-5 combines with J gene TRBJ1-1; D not resolved. Germline V CDR1 and CDR2: MNHEY, SVGAGI. Trimming cost V 5 bases and J 1 base, with 5 bases left between them. There are 12 residues in the CDR3. The chain's CDR3 is CASSKQNTEAFF. CDR3 nucleotide sequence: TGTGCCAGCAGTAAGCAGAACACTGAAGCTTTCTTT.

The chain combines TRBV7-3 with TRBJ1-5; D is perhaps TRBD1 (6 bases). Trimming removed 1 base at V and 6 bases at J, with 13 bases between. This CDR3 has 15 residues. Germline V gives CDR1 SGHTA, CDR2 FQGTGA. CDR3 nucleotides: TGTGCCAGCAGCTTAAAGGGGGGGGAGGGTCAGCCCCAGCATTTT. Its protein is CASSLKGGEGQPQHF.

V is TRBV7-2 and J is TRBJ2-5; 8 bases are a match to TRBD1. The germline V gene has CDR1 SGHTA and CDR2 FQGNSA. The CDR3 loop spans 13 amino acids. V was clipped by 5 bases and J by 5 bases; unmatched bases: 4. The CDR3 DNA follows: TGTGCCAGCAGCCCCCGGACAGGGGAGACCCAGTACTTC. Protein product: CASSPRTGETQYF.

This clone came up once. The CDR3 spells CASSLDTSGSREQFF. In DNA form, the CDR3 reads TGTGCCAGCAGCTTAGACACTAGCGGGAGCCGGGAGCAGTTCTTC. The V gene is TRBV7-2, the J gene TRBJ2-1; TRBD2 agrees at 11 bases. CDR3 size: 15 residues. Germline trimming cut 1 base from V and 10 bases from J; bases unmatched to any gene: 6. Germline CDR1 and CDR2: SGHTA and FQGNSA.

The V gene is TRBV5-1, the J gene TRBJ2-1, with D perhaps TRBD1 (6 bases). Germline CDR1 reads SGHRS; CDR2 reads YFSETQ. This CDR3 has 14 amino acids. V was cut by 7 bases and J by 0 bases, with 11 bases left in between. The CDR3 loop is CASGGATSYNEQFF. CDR3 coding DNA: TGCGCCAGCGGGGGCGCTACCTCCTACAATGAGCAGTTCTTC. Using reference TRBV5-1 and TRBJ2-1 for the parts outside the CDR3, the full variable domain is KAGVTQTPRYLIKTRGQQVTLSCSPISGHRSVSWYQQTPGQGLQFLFEYFSETQRNKGNFPGRFSGRQFSNSRSEMNVSTLELGDSALYLCASGGATSYNEQFFGPGTRLTVL.

This clone was recorded once. CDR3: CASMAGRVYNEQFF. In DNA, the CDR3 is TGTGCCAGCATGGCAGGGAGGGTCTACAATGAGCAGTTCTTC. The rearrangement links TRBV28 to TRBJ2-1; 7 bases are shared with TRBD2. Germline V gene data show CDR1 as MDHEN and CDR2 as SYDVKM. J was trimmed by 3 bases and V by 7 bases; bases with no gene match: 6. The length of the CDR3 is 14 residues.

V usage is TRBV9 and J usage is TRBJ2-3, with D possibly TRBD2 on 6 matching bases. The germline V and J ends were trimmed by 2 bases and 5 bases, with 15 bases remaining between them. CDR1 is SGDLS, CDR2 YYNGEE, per germline. The CDR3 loop spans 15 amino acids. Here the CDR3 reads CASSVVGGEVDTQYF. CDR3 bases: TGTGCCAGCAGCGTTGTCGGGGGAGAGGTAGATACGCAGTATTTT.

The CDR3 DNA reads as TGTGCCAGCAGCACCCCTGCGGGGGACTTCCCTTACGAGCAGTACTTC. Translating gives CASSTPAGDFPYEQYF. This chain connects TRBV7-9 to TRBJ2-7, with TRBD2 matching over 7 bases. CDR1 and CDR2 (germline): SEHNR, FQNEAQ (reference sequence). The CDR3 length is 16 residues. Trimming cost V 5 bases and J 4 bases; bases outside gene matches: 14.

V usage is TRBV9 and J usage is TRBJ1-1; TRBD1 is a possible D gene (5 bases). This CDR3 has 14 residues. Germline V gives CDR1 SGDLS, CDR2 YYNGEE. V gave up 3 bases and J gave up 4 bases, with 13 bases separating them. CDR3 in amino acids: CASSAPKGFTEAFF. CDR3 DNA: TGTGCCAGCAGCGCACCTAAGGGGTTCACTGAAGCTTTCTTT.

V and J are TRBV27 and TRBJ1-1, with TRBD1 as a possible D gene (6 bases). The CDR3 is made up of 13 amino acids. Trimming stripped 5 bases from V and 1 base from J, with 8 bases between. Germline V CDR1 and CDR2: MNHEY, SMNVEV (reference sequence). The CDR3 reads CASSAGANTEAFF. The CDR3, as DNA: TGTGCCAGCAGTGCGGGGGCGAACACTGAAGCTTTCTTT.

V and J are TRBV19 and TRBJ2-1; no clear D. Looked up from germline, CDR1 is LNHDA and CDR2 is SQIVND (reference sequence). V was pared by 0 bases and J by 6 bases, with 9 bases between. The CDR3 spans 14 residues. The CDR3 sequence: CASSIEGRGNEQFF. The CDR3 DNA reads as TGTGCCAGTAGTATAGAGGGTCGAGGCAATGAGCAGTTCTTC.